This TCR beta chain was sequenced for a study of blood T cell repertoires in COVID-19. Background on the study: Whether acute or convalescent, the COVID-19 samples came from the United States, Italy and Spain.

Original processing methods: From reference gene primer amplification, estimates of nucleated cell counts were derived. Assay: immunoSEQ multiplex PCR; the TCRdb copy retains only in-frame clones and omits some. The V and J calls and clone size come from that table; D and trimming were worked out from the DNA. The repertoire holds 200,000 or so clones, with about 84% as singletons. The CDR3 is 20 amino acids. Unmatched junction bases numbered 18, after V lost 4 bases and J lost 3 bases. Germline V lookup: CDR1 LGHDT, CDR2 YNNKEL (reference sequence). This clone came up once. This receptor was identified in a woman in her twenties or thirties with acute or convalescent COVID-19. Sequencing was carried out using peripheral blood. This chain uses TRBV3-1 (or the pseudogene TRBV3-2) with TRBJ2-3; 11 bases map to TRBD1. In DNA form, the CDR3 reads TGTGCCAGCAGCCCTATATATTCGATTCCCGGGACAGGGGGAACAGATACGCAGTATTTT. Translating it yields CASSPIYSIPGTGGTDTQYF.